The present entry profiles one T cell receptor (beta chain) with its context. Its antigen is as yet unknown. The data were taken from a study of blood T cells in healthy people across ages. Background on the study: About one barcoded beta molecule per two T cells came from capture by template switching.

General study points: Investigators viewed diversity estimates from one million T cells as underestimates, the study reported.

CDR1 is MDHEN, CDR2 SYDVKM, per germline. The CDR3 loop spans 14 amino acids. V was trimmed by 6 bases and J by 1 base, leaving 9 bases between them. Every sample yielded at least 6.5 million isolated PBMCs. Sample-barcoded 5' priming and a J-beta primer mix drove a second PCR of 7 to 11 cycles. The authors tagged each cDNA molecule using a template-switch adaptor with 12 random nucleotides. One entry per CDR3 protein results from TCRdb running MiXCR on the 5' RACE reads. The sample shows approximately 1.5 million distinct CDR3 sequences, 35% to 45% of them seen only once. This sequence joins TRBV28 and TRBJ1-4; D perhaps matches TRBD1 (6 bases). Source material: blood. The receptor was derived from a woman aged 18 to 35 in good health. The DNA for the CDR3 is TGTGCCAGCAGACAAGGGGGAACTAATGAAAAACTGTTTTTT. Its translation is CASRQGGTNEKLFF.